Below are 23 T cell receptor beta chains sequenced from a single sample in a study of human T cells and chemical hapten exposure. TCRdb recomputed calls from the RACE reads with MiXCR, one row per CDR3 protein. In the table there are roughly 71,000 distinct CDR3 sequences, approximately 10% of which are singletons. Regarding time point: patch test 3, about 24 weeks after DPC sensitization. Regarding treatment: therapeutic diphenylcyclopropenone sensitization with weekly scalp DPC. Sample: whole blood, taken in connection with sensitization to the hapten diphenylcyclopropenone (DPC). The source is a woman aged 45-65 years with alopecia areata. Some clones in this sample may be carry-over from other donors' samples.

The genes are TRBV29-1 and TRBJ2-1; TRBD1 agrees at 9 bases. The V and J ends lost 2 bases and 8 bases, in that order; junction bases with no gene match: 7. Germline CDR1 reads SQVTM; CDR2 reads ANQGSEA. This CDR3 region has 14 residues. The CDR3 sequence is CSVELGQGGDEQFF. CDR3 bases: TGCAGCGTTGAATTGGGACAGGGAGGCGATGAGCAGTTCTTC.

At least ten counts were recorded for this clonotype. V is TRBV3-1 and J is TRBJ2-1; 8 bases align to TRBD2. This CDR3 is built from 15 residues. V was clipped by 11 bases and J by 8 bases; unmatched bases: 17. Germline V gene data show CDR1 as LGHDT and CDR2 as YNNKEL (reference sequence). CDR3 in DNA: TGTGCCTCCACGGGCGTCGGGAGGGGTTTGCATGAGCAGTTCTTC. Its translation: CASTGVGRGLHEQFF.

This clonotype showed up just a few times. The rearrangement joins TRBV6-1 to TRBJ1-5; D is unresolved. V was shortened by 3 bases and J by 5 bases, with 8 bases between the two germline ends. The germline V gene has CDR1 MNHNS and CDR2 SASEGT. This CDR3 is 13 amino acids long. Written as DNA, the CDR3 is TGTGCCAGCAGTGAGCTGCAGCATCAGCCCCAGCATTTT. Its protein product is CASSELQHQPQHF.

This clonotype was recorded many times. This rearrangement joins TRBV5-1 to TRBJ2-7, with 8 bases lining up with TRBD1. Per germline, CDR1 SGHRS and CDR2 YFSETQ. The CDR3 totals 13 residues. The V and J ends lost 7 bases and 2 bases, in that order; junction bases with no gene match: 5. The CDR3 loop is CASGQGAAYEQYF. The CDR3 bases are TGCGCCAGCGGTCAGGGGGCAGCCTACGAGCAGTACTTC.

This clonotype was counted only a few times. The genes are TRBV20-1 and TRBJ1-6; D may be TRBD1 (5 bases). Germline CDR1 reads DFQATT; CDR2 reads SNEGSKA (reference sequence). V lost 5 bases and J 0 bases, leaving 11 bases between the germline ends. The CDR3 totals 15 residues. Written as DNA, the CDR3 is TGCAGTGCTCCTGGGGCGAGCTCCTATAATTCACCCCTCCACTTT. Translation: CSAPGASSYNSPLHF.

The sample holds many counts of this clonotype. The rearrangement joins TRBV4-3 to TRBJ1-2; perhaps TRBD1 as D (5 bases). This CDR3 has 15 residues. V shed 1 base and J shed 9 bases, with 18 bases lying between them. The germline V gene has CDR1 LGHNA and CDR2 YSLEER. For the CDR3, the DNA is TGCGCCAGCAGCCAAGGGATGGGGCTGGGTTCGAGCTACACCTTC. Translating it yields CASSQGMGLGSSYTF.

This clonotype has just a few counts. The chain carries TRBV7-2 and TRBJ1-1; D remains unclear. V was pared by 0 bases and J by 1 base, with 9 bases between. CDR3 length: 15 residues. Germline V gene data show CDR1 as SGHTA and CDR2 as FQGNSA. Written as DNA, the CDR3 is TGTGCCAGCAGCTTAGCGCCGGGAAAGAACACTGAAGCTTTCTTT. Residues: CASSLAPGKNTEAFF.

This clonotype appeared many times. CDR3 coding DNA: TGTGCCAGCAGCTTACAAGGAGGTTTTGAGACCCAGTACTTC. This translates into CASSLQGGFETQYF. This rearrangement joins TRBV7-6 to TRBJ2-5; a possible D gene is TRBD2 (5 bases). The germline gives CDR1 SGHVS, CDR2 FNYEAQ. The CDR3 totals 14 residues. V lost 2 bases, J lost 5 bases, and 12 bases lay in between.

This clonotype was seen at least ten times. The J gene is TRBJ2-3, the V gene TRBV20-1; 9 bases align to TRBD2. This CDR3 has 15 amino acids. Germline V gene lookup returns CDR1 DFQATT and CDR2 SNEGSKA (reference sequence). V gave up 6 bases and J gave up 7 bases; unmatched junction bases: 14. This CDR3 reads CSATASGAQVNTQYF. DNA for the CDR3: TGCAGTGCAACTGCTAGCGGGGCTCAAGTTAATACGCAGTATTTT.

This chain connects TRBV18 to TRBJ1-4; 7 nucleotides line up with TRBD1. The CDR3 totals 16 residues. V was pared by 1 base and J by 0 bases, with 2 bases of the junction left unmatched. Germline CDR1 is KGHSH and CDR2 is LQKENI. For the CDR3, the DNA is TGTGCCAGCTCACCACGGACAGGAGCAACTAATGAAAAACTGTTTTTT. This gives the protein CASSPRTGATNEKLFF.

This clonotype has a handful of counts. This chain uses TRBV9 with TRBJ1-1, with D possibly matching TRBD1 (5 bases). The germline gives CDR1 SGDLS, CDR2 YYNGEE. V lost 0 bases to trimming and J lost 5 bases, with 14 bases between them. There are 15 residues in the CDR3. CDR3 residues: CASSVGAREGTEAFF. CDR3 in DNA: TGTGCCAGCAGCGTAGGGGCCAGGGAGGGGACTGAAGCTTTCTTT.

This clonotype was recorded at least ten times. The chain uses TRBV20-1 and TRBJ2-1; possible D gene TRBD2, 5 bases. Germline loops: CDR1 DFQATT, CDR2 SNEGSKA (reference sequence). CDR3 length: 14 amino acids. Deletions cut 0 bases from V and 0 bases from J, with 6 bases between. The CDR3 protein is CSAREGVSYNEQFF. The DNA of the CDR3 is TGCAGTGCTAGAGAGGGAGTCTCCTACAATGAGCAGTTCTTC.

This clonotype occurred many times. This rearrangement joins TRBV6-5 to TRBJ2-7; D is ambiguous. The CDR3 runs 12 residues. Germline CDR1 and CDR2: MNHEY and SVGAGI. V was trimmed by 5 bases and J by 3 bases, leaving 8 bases between them. The CDR3 sequence is CASSANNYEQYF. Here the CDR3 DNA reads TGTGCCAGCAGTGCGAATAACTACGAGCAGTACTTC.

Ten or more counts support this clonotype. The chain combines TRBV4-2 with TRBJ2-4; D gene unclear. The CDR3 runs 17 residues. The germline V gene encodes CDR1 LGHNA and CDR2 YNFKEQ. V was cut by 2 bases and J by 0 bases, with 14 bases left in between. The CDR3 DNA is TGTGCCAGCAGCCAACCAGATGGGTCCCTAGCCAAAAACATTCAGTACTTC. This sequence encodes CASSQPDGSLAKNIQYF.

This clonotype occurred a few times. The chain is built from TRBV29-1 and TRBJ2-1; TRBD1 might be the D (6 bases). Trimming took 3 bases from V and 7 from J, leaving 13 bases between them. Germline V gene lookup returns CDR1 SQVTM and CDR2 ANQGSEA. The CDR3 length is 13 residues. CDR3 nucleotide sequence: TGCAGCGTTGAGAGGACAGTTAGAAATGAGCAGTTCTTC. Translating it yields CSVERTVRNEQFF.

The J gene is TRBJ2-1, the V gene TRBV3-1; 7 positions agree with TRBD2. The junction had 5 bases not matched to a gene; V was cut back by 5 bases and J by 10 bases. The V gene's germline CDR1 is LGHDT and CDR2 YNNKEL (reference sequence). CDR3 length: 12 residues. In DNA, the CDR3 is TGTGCCAGCAGCTCGGGAGGAAGGGAGCAGTTCTTC. Protein product: CASSSGGREQFF.

The gene calls are TRBV6-4 and TRBJ1-1; no firm D call. The germline V gene encodes CDR1 MRHNA and CDR2 SNTAGT. V lost 4 bases and J lost 2, with 14 bases in between. The CDR3 extends over 15 amino acids. The CDR3 DNA reads as TGTGCCAGCAGTGCTCAGCCGGGATTCAACACTGAAGCTTTCTTT. It encodes CASSAQPGFNTEAFF.

This clonotype was seen more than once but under ten times. The V and J genes are TRBV12-3 or TRBV12-4 and TRBJ2-1, with TRBD2 as a possible D gene (6 bases). V lost 8 bases, J lost 8 bases, and 22 bases lay in between. There are 15 residues in the CDR3. The CDR3, as DNA: TGTGCCAGCCGACTCGCGAGGGGAGGTGGGGATGAGCAGTTCTTC. As protein: CASRLARGGGDEQFF.

The chain combines TRBV20-1 with TRBJ2-1; D not certain. CDR1 and CDR2 from the germline V gene are DFQATT and SNEGSKA (reference sequence). V was shortened by 5 bases and J by 0 bases, with 8 bases between the two germline ends. CDR3 size: 13 residues. The CDR3 DNA reads as TGCAGTGCTCGGATCTACTCCTACAATGAGCAGTTCTTC. It yields the protein CSARIYSYNEQFF.

The chain is built from TRBV7-2 and TRBJ2-3, with D possibly being TRBD1 or TRBD2 (6 bases each). V lost 5 bases and J 1 base, leaving 13 bases between the germline ends. This CDR3 has 15 residues. Germline CDR1 and CDR2: SGHTA and FQGNSA. Written as DNA, the CDR3 is TGTGCCAGCAGCCGTCGGAGGGGGGGCACAGATACGCAGTATTTT. Its translation: CASSRRRGGTDTQYF.

This clonotype occurred many times. The chain joins TRBV6-4 to TRBJ1-5; TRBD1 matches at 10 bases. V was pared by 5 bases and J by 6 bases, with 10 bases of the junction left unmatched. This CDR3 comprises 16 residues. CDR1 MRHNA and CDR2 SNTAGT come from the germline V gene. The CDR3 protein is CASSPYRQGAGQPQHF. CDR3 in DNA: TGTGCCAGCAGTCCTTACCGACAGGGGGCTGGTCAGCCCCAGCATTTT.

V gene TRBV7-4 combines with J gene TRBJ1-1; the D gene is possibly TRBD1 (6 bases). The CDR3 has 15 residues. V was clipped by 5 bases and J by 5 bases, with 18 bases between them. The germline V gene encodes CDR1 SGHVT and CDR2 SQSDAQ. CDR3 nucleotide sequence: TGTGCCAGCAGCCTACCGGATAAGACAGGAACTGAAGCTTTCTTT. Encoded protein: CASSLPDKTGTEAFF.

In its sample, this clonotype was seen a few times. The chain is built from TRBV7-9 and TRBJ2-3; the D call may be TRBD1 or TRBD2 (5 bases each). The CDR3 consists of 14 residues. Germline CDR1 and CDR2: SEHNR and FQNEAQ (reference sequence). Trimming took off 8 bases at V and 0 bases at J, with 12 bases between the two ends. The CDR3 here is CASLRGLSTDTQYF. In DNA form, the CDR3 reads TGTGCCAGCCTCCGGGGCCTTAGCACAGATACGCAGTATTTT.